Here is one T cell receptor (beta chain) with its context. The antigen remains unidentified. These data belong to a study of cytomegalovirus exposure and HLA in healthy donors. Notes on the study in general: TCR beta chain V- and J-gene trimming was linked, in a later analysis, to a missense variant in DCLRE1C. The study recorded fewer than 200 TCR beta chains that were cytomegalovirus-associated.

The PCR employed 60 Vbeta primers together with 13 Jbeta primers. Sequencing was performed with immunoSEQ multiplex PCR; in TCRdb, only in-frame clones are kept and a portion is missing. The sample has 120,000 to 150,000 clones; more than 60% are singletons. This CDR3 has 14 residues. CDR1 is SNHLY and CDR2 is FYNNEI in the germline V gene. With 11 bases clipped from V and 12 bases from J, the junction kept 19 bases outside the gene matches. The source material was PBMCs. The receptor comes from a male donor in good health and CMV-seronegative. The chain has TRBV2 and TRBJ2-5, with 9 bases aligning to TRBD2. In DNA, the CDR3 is TGTGCCGCCCAGGGGGGTCTAGCGGGGACCCCGGAGTACTTC. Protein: CAAQGGLAGTPEYF.